This section outlines one T cell receptor (beta chain) sequence together with its context. The read ends 3 residues shy of where the CDR3 ends; the end is completed using the germline J gene. Each participant carried one incident cervical HPV16 infection only. This entry belongs to a study of T cells in women clearing cervical HPV infection. Germline V lookup: CDR1 SGHRS, CDR2 YFSETQ. The CDR3 totals 15 residues. V gave up 4 bases and J gave up 2 bases, with 15 bases separating them. TCRdb's table, derived via immunoSEQ multiplex PCR, lists solely in-frame clones and lacks some. The table lists some 16,000 clones.

This chain connects TRBV5-1 to TRBJ2-5, with TRBD1 as a possible D gene (6 bases). The sample taken for sequencing was blood buffy coat. This receptor was obtained from a woman between 18 and 69 years old with a cervical HPV16 infection that either progressed to CIN3+ or cleared (not recorded which). CDR3 DNA, as far as it was read: TGCGCCAGCAGCGGAATGACAGGAGCGCAAGAGACC. Translation gives CASSGMTGAQET. The whole CDR3 reads CASSGMTGAQETQYF.